This T cell receptor (beta chain) was sequenced during a study of blood T cell repertoires in COVID-19 (dated by TCRdb to between 2020 and 2021). Background on the whole study: Collaborator samples came from the United States, Italy and Spain and covered acute and convalescent phases of COVID-19. The material from the prospective study consisted of cDNA or gDNA derived from T cells, B-cell-depleted T cells, or PBMCs. The dataset comprised deeply sampled blood TCRbeta repertoires from subjects exposed to, actively infected with, or recovered from COVID-19. The repertoires were made available in a free public database intended to serve as a resource for research on the immune response to SARS-CoV-2. The samples were drawn from two sources: the first 160 participants of the ongoing ImmuneRACE study, and approximately 1,300 subjects contributed by 6 global collaborators. A de-identified subject ID, COVID-19 status, age in years and sex were almost always included in the sample metadata. HLA class I and class II types, where available, came from metadata supplied by the sample provider rather than from assay-based typing. Here is what the overall study found, with its caveats: Clinical and demographic metadata were provided uncurated, with the amount varying by source and participant.

As encoded in the germline V gene, CDR1 is SGHVS while CDR2 is FQNEAQ. Its CDR3 holds 16 amino acids, cysteine through phenylalanine. Only the CDR3 region is kept as DNA, spanning 48 bases read in frame from base 1. V is cut back by 5 bases and J by 2 bases, with 6 bases in the junction unmatched. TCRbeta CDR3 regions were amplified from genomic DNA using the immunoSEQ Assay, a bias-controlled multiplex PCR. As for the authors' bioinformatics: Nucleated cell counts per sample were estimated from amplification of reference gene primers within the assay. Sequence reads were collapsed and filtered to measure the absolute abundance of every unique TCRbeta CDR3 rearrangement. Productive Simpson clonality was computed per sample as the square root of Simpson's diversity index over productive rearrangements. TCRdb took over this immuneACCESS table, retaining in-frame rearrangements with V and J assigned. Such tables are incomplete; in checked studies, under half of the missing clones stem from an unresolved V gene, and the remainder is unexplained. That table furnishes V, J and clone size, whereas the DNA furnished D and trimming. Across this sample there are about 210,000 clones, with 80% to 90% seen only once. Less than 5% of the sample rests with the top ten.

This clone came up a few times. What this receptor recognizes is not known. Base-call qualities are not available, and no considerably larger clone is one nucleotide away. Enrolling through a virtual design, the prospective study's participants ranged in age from roughly 18 to 89 years and lived across some 22 United States geographic areas. To assign participants to cohorts, the prospective study relied on clinical history that participants themselves reported in a screening survey and a study questionnaire. Each participant in the prospective study had whole blood, serum and a nasopharyngeal or oropharyngeal swab collected by mobile phlebotomists. Over an approximately 2-month period, participants in the prospective study had the option of providing additional blood draws and questionnaires. Before DNA extraction, prospective study blood samples were shipped either frozen or at room temperature.

This TCR was sampled from a woman in her forties with acute COVID-19. Sequencing was carried out using PBMCs or T cells enriched from blood (not recorded which). The sequence is built from TRBV7-8 and TRBJ2-3, with 11 bases aligning to TRBD2. The nucleotide sequence reads as follows: TGTGCCAGCAGCCTTAGACTAGCGGGGCCCACAGATACGCAGTATTTT. This encodes CASSLRLAGPTDTQYF.